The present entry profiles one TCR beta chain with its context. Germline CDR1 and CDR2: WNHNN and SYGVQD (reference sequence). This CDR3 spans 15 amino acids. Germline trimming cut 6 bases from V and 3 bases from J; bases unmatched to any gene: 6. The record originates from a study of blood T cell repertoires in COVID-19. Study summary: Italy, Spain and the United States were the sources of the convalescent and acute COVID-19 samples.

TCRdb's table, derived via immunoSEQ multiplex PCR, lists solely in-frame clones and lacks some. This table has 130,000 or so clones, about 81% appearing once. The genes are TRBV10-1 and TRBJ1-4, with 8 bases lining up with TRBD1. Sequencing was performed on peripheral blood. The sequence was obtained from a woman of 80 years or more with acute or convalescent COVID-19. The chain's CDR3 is CASSLDRGSNEKLFF. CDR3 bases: TGCGCCAGCAGCCTTGACAGGGGCTCTAATGAAAAACTGTTTTTT.